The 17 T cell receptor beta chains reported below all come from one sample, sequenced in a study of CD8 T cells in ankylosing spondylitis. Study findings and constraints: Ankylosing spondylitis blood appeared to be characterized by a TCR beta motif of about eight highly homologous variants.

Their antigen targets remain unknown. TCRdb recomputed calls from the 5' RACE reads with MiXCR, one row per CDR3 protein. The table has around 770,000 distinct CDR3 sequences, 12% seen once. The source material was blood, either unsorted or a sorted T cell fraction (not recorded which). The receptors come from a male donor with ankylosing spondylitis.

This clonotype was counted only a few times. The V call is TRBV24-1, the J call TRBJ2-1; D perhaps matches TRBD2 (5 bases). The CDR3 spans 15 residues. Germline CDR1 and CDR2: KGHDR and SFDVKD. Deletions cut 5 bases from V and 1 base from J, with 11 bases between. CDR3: CATSAVGKSYNEQFF. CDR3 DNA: TGTGCCACCAGTGCGGTCGGGAAGTCCTACAATGAGCAGTTCTTC.

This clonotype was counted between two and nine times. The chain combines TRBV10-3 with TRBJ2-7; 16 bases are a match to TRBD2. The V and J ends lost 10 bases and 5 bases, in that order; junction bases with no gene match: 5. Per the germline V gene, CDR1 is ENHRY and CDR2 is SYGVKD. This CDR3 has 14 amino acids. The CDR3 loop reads CASQGLAGGHEQYF. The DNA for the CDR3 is TGTGCCAGCCAGGGACTAGCGGGAGGGCACGAGCAGTACTTC.

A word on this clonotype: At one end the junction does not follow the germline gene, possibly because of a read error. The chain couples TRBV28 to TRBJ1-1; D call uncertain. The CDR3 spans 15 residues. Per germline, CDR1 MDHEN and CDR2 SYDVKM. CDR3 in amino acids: CASSPTRVVKTEAFF. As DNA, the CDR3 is TGTGCCAGCAGCCCGACGAGAGTGGTGAAGACTGAAGCTTTCTTT.

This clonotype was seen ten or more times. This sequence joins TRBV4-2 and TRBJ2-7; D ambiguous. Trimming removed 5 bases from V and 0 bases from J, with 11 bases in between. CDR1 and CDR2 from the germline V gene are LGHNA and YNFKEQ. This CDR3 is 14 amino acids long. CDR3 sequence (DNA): TGTGCCAGCAGCACTTTCTGGAGCTCCTACGAGCAGTACTTC. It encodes CASSTFWSSYEQYF.

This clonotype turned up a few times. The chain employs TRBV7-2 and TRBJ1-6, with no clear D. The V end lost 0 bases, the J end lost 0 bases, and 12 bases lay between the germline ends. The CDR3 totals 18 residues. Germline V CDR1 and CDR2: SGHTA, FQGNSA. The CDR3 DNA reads TGTGCCAGCAGCTTAGCGCCGACCACGAGCTCCTATAATTCACCCCTCCACTTT. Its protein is CASSLAPTTSSYNSPLHF.

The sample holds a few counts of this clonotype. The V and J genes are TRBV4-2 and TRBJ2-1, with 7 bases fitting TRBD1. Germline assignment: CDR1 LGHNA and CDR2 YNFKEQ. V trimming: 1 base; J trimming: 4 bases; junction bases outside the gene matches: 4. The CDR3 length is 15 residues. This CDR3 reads CASSQAIRGYNEQFF. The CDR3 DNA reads TGTGCCAGCAGCCAAGCTATCAGGGGGTACAATGAGCAGTTCTTC.

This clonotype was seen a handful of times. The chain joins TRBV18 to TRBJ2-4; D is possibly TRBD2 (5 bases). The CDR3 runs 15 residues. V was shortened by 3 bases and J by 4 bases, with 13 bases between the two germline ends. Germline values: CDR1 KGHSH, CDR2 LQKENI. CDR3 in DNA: TGTGCCAGCTCACCTCCGCGGGTAACGAAAAACATTCAGTACTTC. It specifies CASSPPRVTKNIQYF. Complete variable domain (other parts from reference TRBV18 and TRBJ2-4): NAGVMQNPRHLVRRRGQEARLRCSPMKGHSHVYWYRQLPEEGLKFMVYLQKENIIDESGMPKERFSAEFPKEGPSILRIQQVVRGDSAAYFCASSPPRVTKNIQYFGAGTRLSVL.

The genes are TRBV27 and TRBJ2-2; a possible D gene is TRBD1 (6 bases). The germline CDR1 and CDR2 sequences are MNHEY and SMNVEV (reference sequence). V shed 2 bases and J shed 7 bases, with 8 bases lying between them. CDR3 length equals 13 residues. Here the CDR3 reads CASSLKGGGELFF. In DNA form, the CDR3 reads TGTGCCAGCAGTTTAAAAGGGGGCGGGGAGCTGTTTTTT.

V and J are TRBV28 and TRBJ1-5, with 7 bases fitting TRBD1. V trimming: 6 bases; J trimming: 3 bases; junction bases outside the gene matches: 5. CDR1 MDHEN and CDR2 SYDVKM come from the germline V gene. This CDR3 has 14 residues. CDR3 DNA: TGTGCCAGCAGAGGGACAGTCCCCAATCAGCCCCAGCATTTT. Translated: CASRGTVPNQPQHF. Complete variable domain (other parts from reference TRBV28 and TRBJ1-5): DVKVTQSSRYLVKRTGEKVFLECVQDMDHENMFWYRQDPGLGLRLIYFSYDVKMKEKGDIPEGYSVSREKKERFSLILESASTNQTSMYLCASRGTVPNQPQHFGDGTRLSIL.

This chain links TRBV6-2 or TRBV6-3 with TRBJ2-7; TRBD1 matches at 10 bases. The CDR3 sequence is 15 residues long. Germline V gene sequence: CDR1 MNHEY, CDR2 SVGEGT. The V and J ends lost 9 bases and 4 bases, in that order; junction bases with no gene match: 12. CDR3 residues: CASQATLDRGYEQYF. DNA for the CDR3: TGTGCCAGTCAAGCTACTCTGGACAGGGGGTACGAGCAGTACTTC.

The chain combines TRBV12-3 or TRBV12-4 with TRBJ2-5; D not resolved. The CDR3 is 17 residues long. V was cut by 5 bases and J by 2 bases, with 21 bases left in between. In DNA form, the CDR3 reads TGTGCCAGCAGTGAACAAAAGCTACTAACCCAGCAAGAGACCCAGTACTTC. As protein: CASSEQKLLTQQETQYF.

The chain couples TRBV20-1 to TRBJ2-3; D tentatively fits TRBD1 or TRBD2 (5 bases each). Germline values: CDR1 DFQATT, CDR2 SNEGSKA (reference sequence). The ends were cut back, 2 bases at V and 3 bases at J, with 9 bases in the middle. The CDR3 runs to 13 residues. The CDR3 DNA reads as TGCAGTGCTAGATTCGGGACGACAGATACGCAGTATTTT. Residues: CSARFGTTDTQYF.

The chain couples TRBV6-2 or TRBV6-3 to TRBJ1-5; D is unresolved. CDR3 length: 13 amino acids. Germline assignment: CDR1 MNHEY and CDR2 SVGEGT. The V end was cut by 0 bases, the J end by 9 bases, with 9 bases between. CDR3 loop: CASSYSGTRPQHF. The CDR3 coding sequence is TGTGCCAGCAGTTACTCGGGCACACGGCCCCAGCATTTT.

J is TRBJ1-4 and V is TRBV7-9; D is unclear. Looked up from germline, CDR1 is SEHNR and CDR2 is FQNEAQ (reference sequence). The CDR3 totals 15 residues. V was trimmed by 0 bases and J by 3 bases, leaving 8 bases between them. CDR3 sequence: CASSLALAANEKLFF. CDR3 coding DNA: TGTGCCAGCAGCTTAGCCCTGGCGGCTAATGAAAAACTGTTTTTT.

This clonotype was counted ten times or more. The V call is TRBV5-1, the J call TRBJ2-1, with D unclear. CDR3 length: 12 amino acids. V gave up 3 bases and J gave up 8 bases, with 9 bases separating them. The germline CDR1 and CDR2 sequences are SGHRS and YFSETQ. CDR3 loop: CASSSNGHEQFF. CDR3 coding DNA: TGCGCCAGCAGCTCGAACGGGCATGAGCAGTTCTTC.

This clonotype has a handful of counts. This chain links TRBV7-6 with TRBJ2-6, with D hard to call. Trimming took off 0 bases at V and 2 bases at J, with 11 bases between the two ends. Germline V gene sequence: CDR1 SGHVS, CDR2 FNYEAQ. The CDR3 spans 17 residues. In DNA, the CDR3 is TGTGCCAGCAGCTTAGCACCCCGTGGTACTGGGGCCAACGTCCTGACTTTC. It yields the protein CASSLAPRGTGANVLTF.

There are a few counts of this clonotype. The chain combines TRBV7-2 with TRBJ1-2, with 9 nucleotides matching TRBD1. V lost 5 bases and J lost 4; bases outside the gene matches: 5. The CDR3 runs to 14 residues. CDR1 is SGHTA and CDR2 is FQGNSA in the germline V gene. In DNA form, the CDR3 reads TGTGCCAGCAGCGGACAGGGGTGGAGCTATGGCTACACCTTC. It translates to CASSGQGWSYGYTF.